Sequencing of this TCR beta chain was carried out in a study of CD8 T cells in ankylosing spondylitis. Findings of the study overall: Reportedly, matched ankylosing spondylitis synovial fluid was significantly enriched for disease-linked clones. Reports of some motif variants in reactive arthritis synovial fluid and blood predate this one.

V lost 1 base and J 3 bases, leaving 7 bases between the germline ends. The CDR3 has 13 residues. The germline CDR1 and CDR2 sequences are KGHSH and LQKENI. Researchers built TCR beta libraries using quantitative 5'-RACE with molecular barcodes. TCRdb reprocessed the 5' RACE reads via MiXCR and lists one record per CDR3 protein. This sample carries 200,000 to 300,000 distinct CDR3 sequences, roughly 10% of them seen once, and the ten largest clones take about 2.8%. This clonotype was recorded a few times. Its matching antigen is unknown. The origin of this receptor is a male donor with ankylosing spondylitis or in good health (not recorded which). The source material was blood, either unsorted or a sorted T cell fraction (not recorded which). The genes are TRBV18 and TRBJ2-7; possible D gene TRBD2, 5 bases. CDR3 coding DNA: TGTGCCAGCTCACCACTTAGCGTCTACGAGCAGTACTTC. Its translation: CASSPLSVYEQYF.